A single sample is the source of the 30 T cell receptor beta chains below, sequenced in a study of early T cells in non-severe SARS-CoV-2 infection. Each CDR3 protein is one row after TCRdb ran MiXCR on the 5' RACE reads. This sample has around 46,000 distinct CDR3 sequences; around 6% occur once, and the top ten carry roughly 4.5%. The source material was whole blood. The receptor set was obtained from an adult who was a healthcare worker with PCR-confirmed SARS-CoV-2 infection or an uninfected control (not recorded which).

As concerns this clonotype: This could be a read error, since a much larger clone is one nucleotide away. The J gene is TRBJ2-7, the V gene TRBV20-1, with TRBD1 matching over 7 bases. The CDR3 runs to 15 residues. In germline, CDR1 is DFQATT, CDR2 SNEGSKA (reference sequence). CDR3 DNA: TGCAGTGCTAGAGATCCGACAGGGTTGTTGAACGAGCAGTGCTTC. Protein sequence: CSARDPTGLLNEQCF.

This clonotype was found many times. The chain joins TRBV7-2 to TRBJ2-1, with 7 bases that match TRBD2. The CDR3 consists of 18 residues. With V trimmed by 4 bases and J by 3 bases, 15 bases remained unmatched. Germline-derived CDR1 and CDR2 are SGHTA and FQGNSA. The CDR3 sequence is CASSSRGLLGGRYNEQFF. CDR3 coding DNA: TGTGCCAGCAGCTCAAGGGGACTACTGGGAGGACGCTACAATGAGCAGTTCTTC.

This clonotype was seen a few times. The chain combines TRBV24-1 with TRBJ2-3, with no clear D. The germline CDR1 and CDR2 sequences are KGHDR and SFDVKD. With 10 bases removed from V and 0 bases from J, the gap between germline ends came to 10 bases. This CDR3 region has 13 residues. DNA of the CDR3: TGTGCCACGGCGAGTGCTAGCACAGATACGCAGTATTTT. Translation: CATASASTDTQYF.

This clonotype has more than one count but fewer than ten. The CDR3 nucleotides read TGCGCCAGCAGCCTCACTAGCGTCCAAGAGACCCAGTACTTC. Amino acid sequence: CASSLTSVQETQYF. V gene TRBV5-1 combines with J gene TRBJ2-5, with TRBD2 identical over 7 bases. Germline assignment: CDR1 SGHRS and CDR2 YFSETQ. Germline trimming cut 4 bases from V and 1 base from J; bases unmatched to any gene: 4. This CDR3 comprises 14 residues.

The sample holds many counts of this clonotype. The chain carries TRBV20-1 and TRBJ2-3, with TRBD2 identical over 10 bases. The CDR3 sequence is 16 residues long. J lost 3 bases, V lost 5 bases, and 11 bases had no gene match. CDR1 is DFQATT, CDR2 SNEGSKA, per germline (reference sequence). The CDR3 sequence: CSARPGLAGETDTQYF. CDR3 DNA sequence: TGCAGTGCTCGTCCGGGTCTAGCGGGGGAGACAGATACGCAGTATTTT.

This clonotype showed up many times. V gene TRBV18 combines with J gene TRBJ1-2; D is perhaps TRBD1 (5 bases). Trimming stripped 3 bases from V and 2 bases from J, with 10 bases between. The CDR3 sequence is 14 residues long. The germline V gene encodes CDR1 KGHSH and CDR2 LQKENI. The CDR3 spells CASSPGRYNYGYTF. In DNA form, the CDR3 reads TGTGCCAGCTCACCGGGACGCTACAACTATGGCTACACCTTC.

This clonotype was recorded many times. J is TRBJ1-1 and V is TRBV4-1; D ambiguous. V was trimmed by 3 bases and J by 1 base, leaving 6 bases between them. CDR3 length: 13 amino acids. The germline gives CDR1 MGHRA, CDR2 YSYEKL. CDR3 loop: CASSHPRNTEAFF. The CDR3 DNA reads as TGCGCCAGCAGCCACCCAAGGAACACTGAAGCTTTCTTT.

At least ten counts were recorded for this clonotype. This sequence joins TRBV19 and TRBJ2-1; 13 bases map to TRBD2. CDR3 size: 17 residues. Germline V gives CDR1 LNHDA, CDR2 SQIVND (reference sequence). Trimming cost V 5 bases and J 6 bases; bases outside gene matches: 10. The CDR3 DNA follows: TGTGCCAGTAGTGACCCGGGACTAGCGGGAATCATCAATGAGCAGTTCTTC. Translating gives CASSDPGLAGIINEQFF.

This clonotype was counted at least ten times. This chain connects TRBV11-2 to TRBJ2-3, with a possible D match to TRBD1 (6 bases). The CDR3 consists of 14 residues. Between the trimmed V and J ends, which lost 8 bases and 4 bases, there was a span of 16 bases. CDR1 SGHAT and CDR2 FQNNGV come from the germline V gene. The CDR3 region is CASAQDRNSDTQYF. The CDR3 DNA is TGTGCCAGCGCCCAAGACAGGAACTCAGATACGCAGTATTTT.

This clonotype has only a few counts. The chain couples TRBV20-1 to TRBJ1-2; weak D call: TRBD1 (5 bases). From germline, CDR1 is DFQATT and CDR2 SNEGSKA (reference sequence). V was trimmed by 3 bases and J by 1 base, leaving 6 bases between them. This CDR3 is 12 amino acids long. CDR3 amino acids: CSARDINYGYTF. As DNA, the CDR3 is TGCAGTGCTAGGGACATTAACTATGGCTACACCTTC.

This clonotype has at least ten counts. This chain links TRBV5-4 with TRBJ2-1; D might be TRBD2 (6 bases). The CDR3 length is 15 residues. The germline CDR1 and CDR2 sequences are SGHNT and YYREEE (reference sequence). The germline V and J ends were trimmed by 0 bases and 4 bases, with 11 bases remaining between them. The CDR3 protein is CASSLVGGGYNEQFF. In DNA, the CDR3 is TGTGCCAGCAGCTTGGTTGGCGGAGGGTACAATGAGCAGTTCTTC.

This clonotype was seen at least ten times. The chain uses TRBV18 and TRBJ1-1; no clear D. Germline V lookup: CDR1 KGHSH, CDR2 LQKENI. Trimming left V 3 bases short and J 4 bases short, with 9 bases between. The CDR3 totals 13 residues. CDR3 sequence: CASSPGGSTEAFF. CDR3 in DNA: TGTGCCAGCTCACCGGGAGGGAGCACTGAAGCTTTCTTT.

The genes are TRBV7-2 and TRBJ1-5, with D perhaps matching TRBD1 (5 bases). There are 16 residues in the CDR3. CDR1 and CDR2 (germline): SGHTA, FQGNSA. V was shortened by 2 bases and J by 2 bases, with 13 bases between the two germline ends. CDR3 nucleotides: TGTGCCAGCAGCTTACAGGGAAATCTAGGCAATCAGCCCCAGCATTTT. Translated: CASSLQGNLGNQPQHF.

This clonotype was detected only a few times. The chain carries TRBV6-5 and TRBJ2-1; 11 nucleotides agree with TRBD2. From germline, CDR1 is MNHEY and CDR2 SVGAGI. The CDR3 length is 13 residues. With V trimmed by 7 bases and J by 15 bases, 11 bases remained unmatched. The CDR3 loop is CASKEASGRPPFF. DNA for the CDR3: TGTGCCAGCAAAGAGGCTAGCGGGAGGCCCCCGTTCTTC.

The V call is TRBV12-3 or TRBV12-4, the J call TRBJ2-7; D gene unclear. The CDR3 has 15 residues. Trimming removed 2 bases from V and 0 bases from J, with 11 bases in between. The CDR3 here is CASSLFWARSYEQYF. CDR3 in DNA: TGTGCCAGCAGTTTATTTTGGGCCCGCTCCTACGAGCAGTACTTC.

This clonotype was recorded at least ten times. The CDR3 DNA reads as TGCGCCAGCAGCCCGGATGGGCAGCCCCAGCATTTT. Amino acids: CASSPDGQPQHF. J is TRBJ1-5 and V is TRBV5-1; no clear D gene. The CDR3 length is 12 residues. Germline CDR1 and CDR2: SGHRS and YFSETQ. V gave up 4 bases and J gave up 7 bases, with 9 bases separating them.

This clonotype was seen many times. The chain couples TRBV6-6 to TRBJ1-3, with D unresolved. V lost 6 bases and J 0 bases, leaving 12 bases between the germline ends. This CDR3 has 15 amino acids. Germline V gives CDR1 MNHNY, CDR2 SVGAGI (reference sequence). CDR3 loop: CASRDPRGSGNTIYF. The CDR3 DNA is TGTGCCAGCAGGGACCCACGGGGCTCTGGAAACACCATATATTTT.

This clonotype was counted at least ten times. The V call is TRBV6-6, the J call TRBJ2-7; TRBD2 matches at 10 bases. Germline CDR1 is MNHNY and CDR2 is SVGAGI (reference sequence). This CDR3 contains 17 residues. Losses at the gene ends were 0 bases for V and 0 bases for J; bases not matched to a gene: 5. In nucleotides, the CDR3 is TGTGCCAGCAGTTACTCGCCTGGACTAGCGGTCTCCTACGAGCAGTACTTC. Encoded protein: CASSYSPGLAVSYEQYF.

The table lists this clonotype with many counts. CDR3 nucleotide sequence: TGCAGCGCGGCGGCGGGGGCTTCTGGGTACGAGCAGTACTTC. Protein sequence: CSAAAGASGYEQYF. The V call is TRBV29-1, the J call TRBJ2-7; a weak D match, TRBD2 (7 bases). The CDR3 length is 14 residues. Trimming left V 7 bases short and J 4 bases short, with 20 bases between. CDR1 is SQVTM, CDR2 ANQGSEA, per germline.

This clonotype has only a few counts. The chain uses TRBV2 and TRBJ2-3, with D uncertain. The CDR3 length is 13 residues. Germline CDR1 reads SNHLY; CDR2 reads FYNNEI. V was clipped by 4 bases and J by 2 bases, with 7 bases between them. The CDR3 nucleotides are TGTGCCAGCAGTGCCCCCTTCACAGATACGCAGTATTTT. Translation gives CASSAPFTDTQYF.

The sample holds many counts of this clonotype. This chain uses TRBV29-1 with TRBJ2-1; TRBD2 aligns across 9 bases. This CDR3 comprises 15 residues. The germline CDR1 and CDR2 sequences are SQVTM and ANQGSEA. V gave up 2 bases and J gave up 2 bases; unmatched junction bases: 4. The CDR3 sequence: CSVEPGLAAYNEQFF. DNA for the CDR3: TGCAGCGTTGAACCGGGACTAGCTGCCTACAATGAGCAGTTCTTC.

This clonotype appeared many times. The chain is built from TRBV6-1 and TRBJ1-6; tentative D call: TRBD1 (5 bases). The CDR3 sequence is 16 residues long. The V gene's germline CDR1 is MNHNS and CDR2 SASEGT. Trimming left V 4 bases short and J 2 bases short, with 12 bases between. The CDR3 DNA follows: TGTGCCAGCAGTGGCAACCGGGGGACCTATAATTCACCCCTCCACTTT. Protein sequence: CASSGNRGTYNSPLHF.

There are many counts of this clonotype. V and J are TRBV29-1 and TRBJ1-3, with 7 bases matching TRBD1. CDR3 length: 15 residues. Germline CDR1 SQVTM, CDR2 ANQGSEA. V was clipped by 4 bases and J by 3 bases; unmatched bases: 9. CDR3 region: CSVGPVRGLGNTIYF. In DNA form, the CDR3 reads TGCAGCGTTGGTCCCGTGAGGGGGCTTGGAAACACCATATATTTT. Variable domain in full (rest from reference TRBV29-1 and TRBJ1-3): SAVISQKPSRDICQRGTSLTIQCQVDSQVTMMFWYRQQPGQSLTLIATANQGSEATYESGFVIDKFPISRPNLTFSTLTVSNMSPEDSSIYLCSVGPVRGLGNTIYFGEGSWLTVV.

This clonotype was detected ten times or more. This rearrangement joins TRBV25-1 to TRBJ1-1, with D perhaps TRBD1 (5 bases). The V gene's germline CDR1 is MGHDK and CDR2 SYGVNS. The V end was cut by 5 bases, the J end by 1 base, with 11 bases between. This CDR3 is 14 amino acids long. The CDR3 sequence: CASSKEGRNTEAFF. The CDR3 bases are TGTGCCAGCAGTAAAGAGGGACGGAACACTGAAGCTTTCTTT.

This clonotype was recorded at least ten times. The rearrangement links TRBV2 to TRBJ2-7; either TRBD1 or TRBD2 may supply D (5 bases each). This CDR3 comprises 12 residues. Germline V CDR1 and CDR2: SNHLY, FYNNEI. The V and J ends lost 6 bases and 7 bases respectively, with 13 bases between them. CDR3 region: CASRGDGSEQYF. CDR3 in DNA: TGTGCCAGCAGGGGGGACGGATCGGAGCAGTACTTC.

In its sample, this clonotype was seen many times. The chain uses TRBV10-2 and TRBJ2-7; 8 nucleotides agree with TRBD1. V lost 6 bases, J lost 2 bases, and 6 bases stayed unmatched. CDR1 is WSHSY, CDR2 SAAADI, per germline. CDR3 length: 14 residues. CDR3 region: CASRTGTGPYEQYF. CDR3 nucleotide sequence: TGCGCCAGCAGGACCGGGACAGGTCCCTACGAGCAGTACTTC.

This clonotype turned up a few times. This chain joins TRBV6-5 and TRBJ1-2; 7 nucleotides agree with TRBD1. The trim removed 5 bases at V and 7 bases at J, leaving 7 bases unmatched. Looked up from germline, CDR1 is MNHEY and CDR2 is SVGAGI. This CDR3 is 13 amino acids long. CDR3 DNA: TGTGCCAGCAGTGAAGGGGGCGCGAGTGGCTACACCTTC. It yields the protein CASSEGGASGYTF.

The CDR3 is CASSSGGAGETQYF. The CDR3 DNA reads as TGTGCCAGCAGTAGCGGGGGGGCTGGAGAGACCCAGTACTTC. J is TRBJ2-5 and V is TRBV2, with TRBD2 identical over 10 bases. With V trimmed by 5 bases and J by 4 bases, 4 bases remained unmatched. In germline, CDR1 is SNHLY, CDR2 FYNNEI. The CDR3 has 14 residues.

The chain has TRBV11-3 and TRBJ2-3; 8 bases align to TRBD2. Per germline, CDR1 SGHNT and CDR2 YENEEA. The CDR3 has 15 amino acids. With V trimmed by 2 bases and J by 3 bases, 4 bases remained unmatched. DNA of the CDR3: TGTGCCAGCAGCTTAACGGGGGGGAAAACAGATACGCAGTATTTT. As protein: CASSLTGGKTDTQYF.

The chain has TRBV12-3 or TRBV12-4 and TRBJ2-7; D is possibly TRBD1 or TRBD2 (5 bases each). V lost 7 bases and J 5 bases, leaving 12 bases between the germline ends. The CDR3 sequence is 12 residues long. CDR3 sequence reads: CASNSWGNEQYF. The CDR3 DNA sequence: TGTGCCAGCAATTCCTGGGGGAACGAGCAGTACTTC.